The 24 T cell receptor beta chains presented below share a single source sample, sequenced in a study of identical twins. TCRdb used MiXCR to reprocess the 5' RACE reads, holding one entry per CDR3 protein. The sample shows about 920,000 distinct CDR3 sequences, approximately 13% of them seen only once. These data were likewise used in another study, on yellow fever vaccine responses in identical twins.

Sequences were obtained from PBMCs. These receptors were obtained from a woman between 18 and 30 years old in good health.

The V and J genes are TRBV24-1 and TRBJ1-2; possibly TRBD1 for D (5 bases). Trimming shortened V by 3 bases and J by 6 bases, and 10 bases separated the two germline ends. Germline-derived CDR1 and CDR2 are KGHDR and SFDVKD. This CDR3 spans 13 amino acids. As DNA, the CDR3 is TGTGCCACCAGTGATCCTGGGACGGATGGCTACACCTTC. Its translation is CATSDPGTDGYTF.

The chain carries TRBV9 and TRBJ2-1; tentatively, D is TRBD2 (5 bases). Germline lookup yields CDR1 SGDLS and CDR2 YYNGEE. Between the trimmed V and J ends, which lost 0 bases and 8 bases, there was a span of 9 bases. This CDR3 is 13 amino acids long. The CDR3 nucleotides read TGTGCCAGCAGCGTAGTCGGGGTTCATGAGCAGTTCTTC. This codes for CASSVVGVHEQFF.

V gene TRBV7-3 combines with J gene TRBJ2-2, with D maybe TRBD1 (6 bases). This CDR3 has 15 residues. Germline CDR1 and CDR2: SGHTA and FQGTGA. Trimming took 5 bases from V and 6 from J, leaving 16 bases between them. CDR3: CASSPQGDRAGELFF. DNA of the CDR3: TGTGCCAGCAGCCCACAGGGAGATAGGGCCGGGGAGCTGTTTTTT.

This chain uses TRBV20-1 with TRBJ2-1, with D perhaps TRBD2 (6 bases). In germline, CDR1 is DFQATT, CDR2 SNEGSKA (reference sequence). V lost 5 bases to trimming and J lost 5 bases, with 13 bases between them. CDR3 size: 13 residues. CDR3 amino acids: CSADTGSNNEQFF. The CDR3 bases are TGCAGTGCTGATACCGGGAGCAACAATGAGCAGTTCTTC.

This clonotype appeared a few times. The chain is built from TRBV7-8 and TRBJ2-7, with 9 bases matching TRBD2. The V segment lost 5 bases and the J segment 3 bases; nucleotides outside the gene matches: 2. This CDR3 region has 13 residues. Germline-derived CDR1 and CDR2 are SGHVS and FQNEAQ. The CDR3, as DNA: TGTGCCAGCAGCCAGCGGGAGGTCTACGAGCAGTACTTC. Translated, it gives CASSQREVYEQYF.

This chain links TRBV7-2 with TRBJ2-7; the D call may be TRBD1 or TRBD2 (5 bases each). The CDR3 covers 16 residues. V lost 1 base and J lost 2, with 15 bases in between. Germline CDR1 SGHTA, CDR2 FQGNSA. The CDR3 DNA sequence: TGTGCCAGCAGCTTAGATAAGTCGGGGCCTCCCTACGAGCAGTACGTC. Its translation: CASSLDKSGPPYEQYV.

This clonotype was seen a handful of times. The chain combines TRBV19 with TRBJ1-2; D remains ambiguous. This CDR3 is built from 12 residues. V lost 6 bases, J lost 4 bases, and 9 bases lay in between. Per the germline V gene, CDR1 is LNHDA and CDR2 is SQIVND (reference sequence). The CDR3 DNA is TGTGCCAGTAGAACAGAACTCTATGGCTACACCTTC. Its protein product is CASRTELYGYTF.

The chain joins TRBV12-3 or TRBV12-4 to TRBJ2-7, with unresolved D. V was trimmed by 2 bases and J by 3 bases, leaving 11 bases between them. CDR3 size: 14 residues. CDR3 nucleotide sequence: TGTGCCAGCAGTTTAACCATTAGGAACTACGAGCAGTACTTC. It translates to CASSLTIRNYEQYF.

CDR3 amino acids: CASSREGSGAPGELFF. The CDR3 DNA reads as TGCGCCAGCAGCCGGGAGGGTAGCGGGGCCCCCGGGGAGCTGTTTTTT. The chain combines TRBV5-1 with TRBJ2-2, with TRBD2 identical over 8 bases. V lost 4 bases and J lost 6; bases outside the gene matches: 11. The CDR3 consists of 16 residues. Germline CDR1 SGHRS, CDR2 YFSETQ.

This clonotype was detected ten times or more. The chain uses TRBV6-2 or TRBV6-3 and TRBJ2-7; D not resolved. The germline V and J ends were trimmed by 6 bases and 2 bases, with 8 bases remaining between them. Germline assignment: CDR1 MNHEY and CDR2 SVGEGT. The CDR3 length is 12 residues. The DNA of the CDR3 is TGTGCCAGCAGCCGCCATCCCTACGAGCAGTACTTC. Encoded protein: CASSRHPYEQYF.

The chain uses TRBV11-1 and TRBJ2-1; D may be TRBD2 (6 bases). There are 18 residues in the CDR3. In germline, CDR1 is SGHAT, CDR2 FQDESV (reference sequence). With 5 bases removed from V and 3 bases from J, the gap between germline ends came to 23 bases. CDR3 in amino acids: CASSPYPSGTADYNEQFF. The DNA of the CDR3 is TGTGCCAGCAGCCCTTACCCATCCGGGACTGCAGACTACAATGAGCAGTTCTTC.

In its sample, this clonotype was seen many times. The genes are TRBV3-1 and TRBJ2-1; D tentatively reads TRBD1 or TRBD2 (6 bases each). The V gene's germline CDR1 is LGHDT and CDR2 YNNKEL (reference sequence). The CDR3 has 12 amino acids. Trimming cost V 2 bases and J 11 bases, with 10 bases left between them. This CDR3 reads CASSQSRDKQFF. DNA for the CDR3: TGTGCCAGCAGCCAATCGCGGGACAAGCAGTTCTTC.

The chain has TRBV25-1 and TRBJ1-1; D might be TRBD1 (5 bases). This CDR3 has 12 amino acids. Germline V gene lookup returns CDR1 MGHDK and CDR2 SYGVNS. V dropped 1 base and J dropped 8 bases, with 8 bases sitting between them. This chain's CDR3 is CASSEWGLEAFF. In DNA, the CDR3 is TGTGCCAGCAGTGAATGGGGCCTCGAAGCTTTCTTT.

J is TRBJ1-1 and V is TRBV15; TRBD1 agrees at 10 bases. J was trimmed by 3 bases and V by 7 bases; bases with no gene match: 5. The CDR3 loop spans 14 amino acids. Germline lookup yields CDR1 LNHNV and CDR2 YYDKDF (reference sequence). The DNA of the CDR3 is TGTGCCACCACCGGGGACAGGGGCTACACTGAAGCTTTCTTT. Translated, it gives CATTGDRGYTEAFF.

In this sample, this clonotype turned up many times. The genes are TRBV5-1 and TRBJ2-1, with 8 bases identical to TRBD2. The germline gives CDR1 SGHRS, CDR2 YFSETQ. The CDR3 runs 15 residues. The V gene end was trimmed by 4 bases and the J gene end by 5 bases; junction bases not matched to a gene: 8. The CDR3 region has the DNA TGCGCCAGCAGCCCCAGCGGGAGAGATCACAATGAGCAGTTCTTC. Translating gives CASSPSGRDHNEQFF. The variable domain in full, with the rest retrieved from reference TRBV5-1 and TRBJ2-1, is KAGVTQTPRYLIKTRGQQVTLSCSPISGHRSVSWYQQTPGQGLQFLFEYFSETQRNKGNFPGRFSGRQFSNSRSEMNVSTLELGDSALYLCASSPSGRDHNEQFFGPGTRLTVL.

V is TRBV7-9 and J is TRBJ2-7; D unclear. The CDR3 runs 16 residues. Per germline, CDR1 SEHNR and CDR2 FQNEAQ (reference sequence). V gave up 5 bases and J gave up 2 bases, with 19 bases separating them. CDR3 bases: TGTGCCAGCAGCCCCCCCCGGGTGGGTGGTACCTACGAGCAGTACTTC. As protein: CASSPPRVGGTYEQYF.

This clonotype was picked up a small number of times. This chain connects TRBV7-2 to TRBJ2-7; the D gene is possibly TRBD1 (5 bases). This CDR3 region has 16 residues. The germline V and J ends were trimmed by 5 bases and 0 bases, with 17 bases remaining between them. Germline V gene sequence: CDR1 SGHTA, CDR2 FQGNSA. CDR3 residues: CASSQNVQGASYEQYF. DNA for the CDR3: TGTGCCAGCAGCCAAAACGTCCAAGGGGCCTCCTACGAGCAGTACTTC.

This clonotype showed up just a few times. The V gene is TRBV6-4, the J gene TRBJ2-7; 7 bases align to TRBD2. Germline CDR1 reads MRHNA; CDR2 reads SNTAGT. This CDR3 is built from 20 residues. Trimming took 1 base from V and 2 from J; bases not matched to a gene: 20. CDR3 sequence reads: CASSDFTSGLRRGGTYEQYF. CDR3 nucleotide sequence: TGTGCCAGCAGTGACTTCACCTCGGGACTCCGCCGGGGAGGGACCTACGAGCAGTACTTC.

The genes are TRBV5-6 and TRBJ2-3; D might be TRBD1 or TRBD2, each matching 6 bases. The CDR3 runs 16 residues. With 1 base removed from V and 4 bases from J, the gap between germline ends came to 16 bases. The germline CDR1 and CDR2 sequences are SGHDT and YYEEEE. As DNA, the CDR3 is TGTGCCAGCAGCTTGTGGAGGCAGGGGAGGTCAGATACGCAGTATTTT. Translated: CASSLWRQGRSDTQYF.

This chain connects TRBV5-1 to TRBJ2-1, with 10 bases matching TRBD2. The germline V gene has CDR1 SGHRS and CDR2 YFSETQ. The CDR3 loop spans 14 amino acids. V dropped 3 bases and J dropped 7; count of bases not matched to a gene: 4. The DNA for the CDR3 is TGCGCCAGCAGCTATGGGACTAGCGTTAATGAGCAGTTCTTC. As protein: CASSYGTSVNEQFF.

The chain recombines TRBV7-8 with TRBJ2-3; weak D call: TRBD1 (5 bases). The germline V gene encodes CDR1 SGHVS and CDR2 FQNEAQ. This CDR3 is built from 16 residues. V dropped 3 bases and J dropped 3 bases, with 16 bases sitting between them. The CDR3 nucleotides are TGTGCCAGCAGCTTTGAATGGGGCAGGGCGACAGATACGCAGTATTTT. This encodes CASSFEWGRATDTQYF.

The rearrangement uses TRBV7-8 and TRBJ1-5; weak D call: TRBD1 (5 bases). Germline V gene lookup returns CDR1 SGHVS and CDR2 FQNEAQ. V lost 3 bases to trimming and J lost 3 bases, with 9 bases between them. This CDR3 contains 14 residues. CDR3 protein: CASSFRRDNQPQHF. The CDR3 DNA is TGTGCCAGCAGCTTCCGCAGGGACAATCAGCCCCAGCATTTT. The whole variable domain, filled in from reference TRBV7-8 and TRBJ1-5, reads GAGVSQSPRYKVAKRGQDVALRCDPISGHVSLFWYQQALGQGPEFLTYFQNEAQLDKSGLPSDRFFAERPEGSVSTLKIQRTQQEDSAVYLCASSFRRDNQPQHFGDGTRLSIL.

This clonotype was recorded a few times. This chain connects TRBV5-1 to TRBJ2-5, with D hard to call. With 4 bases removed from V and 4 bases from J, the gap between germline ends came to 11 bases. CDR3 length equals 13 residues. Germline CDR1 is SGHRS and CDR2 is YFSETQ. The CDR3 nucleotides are TGCGCCAGCAGCCTAATGAACGGAGAGACCCAGTACTTC. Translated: CASSLMNGETQYF. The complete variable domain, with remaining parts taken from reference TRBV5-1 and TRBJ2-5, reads KAGVTQTPRYLIKTRGQQVTLSCSPISGHRSVSWYQQTPGQGLQFLFEYFSETQRNKGNFPGRFSGRQFSNSRSEMNVSTLELGDSALYLCASSLMNGETQYFGPGTRLLVL.

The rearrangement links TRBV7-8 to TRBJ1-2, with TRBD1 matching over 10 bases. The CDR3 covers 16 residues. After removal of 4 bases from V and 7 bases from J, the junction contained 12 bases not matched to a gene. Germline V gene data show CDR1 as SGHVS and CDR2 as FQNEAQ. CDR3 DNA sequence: TGTGCCAGCAGCTCGGGACAGGGGTACGGTGGTAGTGGCTACACCTTC. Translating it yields CASSSGQGYGGSGYTF.